This T cell receptor beta chain originates from a study of OX40 agonist ivuxolimab in advanced cancers. Study-wide results and limits: Expansion of clones was among the lowest in partial responders at 0.1-3.0 mg/kg. On average, CD8+ T cells showed a greater number of expanded clones than CD4+. Some nonresponders also had low normalized T-cell clonal expansion.

Germline-derived CDR1 and CDR2 are SGHTA and FQGNSA. The CDR3 is made up of 15 amino acids. V shed 2 bases, J shed 1 base, and the junction held 5 bases outside the gene matches. Sequencing used immunoSEQ multiplex PCR; TCRdb keeps in-frame clones, though not all of them. The table has 57,000 or so clones, around four fifths seen once. As to this clone: Its antigen is unidentified.

The gene calls are TRBV7-2 and TRBJ2-7; 7 bases fit TRBD2. The sequence was collected from an adult with an advanced solid tumor such as melanoma, head and neck, liver or kidney cancer. Material: CD4+ or CD8+ T cells sorted from blood, obtained in a trial of the OX40 agonist ivuxolimab. CDR3 in DNA: TGTGCCAGCAGCTTAAGTCCGGGAGGTTCCTACGAGCAGTACTTC. It specifies CASSLSPGGSYEQYF.